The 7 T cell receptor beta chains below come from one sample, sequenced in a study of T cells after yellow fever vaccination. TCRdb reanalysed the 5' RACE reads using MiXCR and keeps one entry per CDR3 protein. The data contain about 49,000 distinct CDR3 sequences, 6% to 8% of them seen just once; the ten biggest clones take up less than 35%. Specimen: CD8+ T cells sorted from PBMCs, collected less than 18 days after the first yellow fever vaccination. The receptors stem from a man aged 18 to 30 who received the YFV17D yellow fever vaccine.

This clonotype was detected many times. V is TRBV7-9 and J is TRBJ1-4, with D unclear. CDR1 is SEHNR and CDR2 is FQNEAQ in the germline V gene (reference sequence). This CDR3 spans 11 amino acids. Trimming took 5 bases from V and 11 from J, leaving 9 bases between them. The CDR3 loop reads CASSDLEKLFF. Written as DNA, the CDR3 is TGTGCCAGCAGCGACCTAGAGAAACTGTTTTTT.

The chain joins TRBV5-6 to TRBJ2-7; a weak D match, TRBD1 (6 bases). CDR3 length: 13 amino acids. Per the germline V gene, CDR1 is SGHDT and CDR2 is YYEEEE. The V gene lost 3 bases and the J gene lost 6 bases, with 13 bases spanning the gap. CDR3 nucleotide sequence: TGTGCCAGCAGCTCCTACAGGGAACGCGAGCAGTACGTC. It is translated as CASSSYREREQYV.

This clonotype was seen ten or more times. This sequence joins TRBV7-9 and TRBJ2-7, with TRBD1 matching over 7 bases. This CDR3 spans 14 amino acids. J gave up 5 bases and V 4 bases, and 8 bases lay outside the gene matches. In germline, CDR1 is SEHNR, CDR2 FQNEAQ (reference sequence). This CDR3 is CASSSVDRADEQYV. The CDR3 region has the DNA TGTGCCAGCAGCTCGGTAGACAGGGCAGACGAGCAGTACGTC.

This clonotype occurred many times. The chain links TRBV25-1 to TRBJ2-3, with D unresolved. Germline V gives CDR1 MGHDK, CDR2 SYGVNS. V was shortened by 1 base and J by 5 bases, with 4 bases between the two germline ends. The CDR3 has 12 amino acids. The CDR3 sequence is CASSEFLDTQYF. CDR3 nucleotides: TGTGCCAGCAGTGAATTTTTAGATACGCAGTATTTT.

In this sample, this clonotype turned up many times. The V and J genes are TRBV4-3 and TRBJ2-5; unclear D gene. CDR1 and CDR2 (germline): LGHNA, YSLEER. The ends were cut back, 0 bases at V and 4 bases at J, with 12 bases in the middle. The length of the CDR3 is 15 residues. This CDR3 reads CASSQEGLGLETQYF. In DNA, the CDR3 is TGCGCCAGCAGCCAAGAGGGTCTAGGGTTAGAGACCCAGTACTTC.

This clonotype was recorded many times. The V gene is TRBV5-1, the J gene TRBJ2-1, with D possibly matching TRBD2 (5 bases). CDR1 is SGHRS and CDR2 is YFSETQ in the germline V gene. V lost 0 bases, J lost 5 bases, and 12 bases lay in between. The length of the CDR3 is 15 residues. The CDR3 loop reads CASSLAVLGDNEQFF. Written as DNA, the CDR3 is TGCGCCAGCAGCTTGGCGGTCCTCGGGGACAATGAGCAGTTCTTC.

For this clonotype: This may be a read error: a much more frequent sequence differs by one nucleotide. The chain's CDR3 is CASGQGISYNEQFF. CDR3 DNA: TGTGCCAGCGGCCAGGGAATCTCCTACAATGAGCAGTTCTTC. J is TRBJ2-1 and V is TRBV5-5, with D possibly being TRBD1 (5 bases). V was cut by 7 bases and J by 0 bases, with 11 bases left in between. The CDR3 runs 14 residues. CDR1 and CDR2 (germline): SGHKS, YYEKEE (reference sequence).